One sample yielded the 14 T cell receptor beta chains listed below, sequenced in a study of yellow fever vaccine responses in identical twins. TCRdb reprocessed the RT-PCR reads via MiXCR and lists one record per CDR3 protein. This table holds some 15,000 distinct CDR3 sequences, approximately 84% found once. Sequenced material: T cells from blood (PBMCs), unsorted or a sorted subset (not recorded which), taken before or after yellow fever vaccination (not recorded which). Every receptor here comes from a woman aged 18-29 years who received the yellow fever vaccine.

This clonotype was picked up one time. The chain employs TRBV3-1 and TRBJ1-1, with TRBD1 matching 9 bases. The V and J ends lost 8 bases and 4 bases, in that order; junction bases with no gene match: 5. The CDR3 consists of 13 residues. The germline gives CDR1 LGHDT, CDR2 YNNKEL (reference sequence). CDR3 loop: CASGQGPGTEAFF. Written as DNA, the CDR3 is TGTGCCAGCGGACAGGGGCCGGGCACTGAAGCTTTCTTT.

This clonotype was observed a handful of times. V usage is TRBV7-9 and J usage is TRBJ2-1, with 9 bases fitting TRBD2. The CDR3 runs to 14 residues. Germline CDR1 reads SEHNR; CDR2 reads FQNEAQ (reference sequence). The V segment lost 4 bases and the J segment 8 bases; nucleotides outside the gene matches: 6. CDR3 sequence reads: CASSSPRGGDEQFF. Here the CDR3 DNA reads TGTGCCAGCAGCTCACCGCGGGGGGGCGATGAGCAGTTCTTC.

The CDR3: CASSQGLIPPGTQYF. CDR3 coding DNA: TGTGCCAGCAGCCAAGGGCTGATCCCTCCGGGGACCCAGTACTTC. The gene calls are TRBV3-1 and TRBJ2-5; D uncertain. The CDR3 is 15 residues long. Trimming removed 1 base at V and 7 bases at J, with 16 bases between. Per germline, CDR1 LGHDT and CDR2 YNNKEL (reference sequence).

V is TRBV28 and J is TRBJ2-3, with D tentatively TRBD1 (6 bases). The CDR3 consists of 16 residues. The ends were cut back, 4 bases at V and 6 bases at J, with 20 bases in the middle. In germline, CDR1 is MDHEN, CDR2 SYDVKM. CDR3 in amino acids: CASSSSGDNRLDTQYF. CDR3 bases: TGTGCCAGCAGTTCCTCAGGGGACAACCGACTCGATACGCAGTATTTT.

V gene TRBV10-3 combines with J gene TRBJ1-1; D is perhaps TRBD1 (5 bases). Germline assignment: CDR1 ENHRY and CDR2 SYGVKD. V was pared by 3 bases and J by 1 base, with 9 bases between. CDR3 size: 14 residues. This chain's CDR3 is CAISDGAKNTEAFF. CDR3 bases: TGTGCCATCAGTGACGGGGCTAAGAACACTGAAGCTTTCTTT.

V gene TRBV11-1 combines with J gene TRBJ1-2; D gene ambiguous. The CDR3 has 14 residues. Germline assignment: CDR1 SGHAT and CDR2 FQDESV (reference sequence). The V and J ends lost 1 base and 5 bases respectively, with 11 bases between them. CDR3 nucleotides: TGTGCCAGCAGCTTAGAGGTGGCATATTATGGCTACACCTTC. It translates to CASSLEVAYYGYTF.

The V and J genes are TRBV18 and TRBJ2-1; 12 positions match TRBD2. Germline CDR1 is KGHSH and CDR2 is LQKENI. The J segment lost 9 bases and the V segment lost 0 bases, leaving 15 bases of the junction unmatched. CDR3 length: 19 residues. The CDR3 DNA is TGTGCCAGCTCACCACCGGATCCCGGACTAGCGGGATCAAGCGTTGAGCAGTTCTTC. This gives the protein CASSPPDPGLAGSSVEQFF.

This chain connects TRBV6-1 to TRBJ1-6; D not resolved. Germline V gives CDR1 MNHNS, CDR2 SASEGT. V lost 5 bases and J lost 1, with 6 bases in between. This CDR3 spans 14 amino acids. CDR3 DNA sequence: TGTGCCAGCAGTCGGCAGTCCTATAATTCACCCCTCCACTTT. This sequence encodes CASSRQSYNSPLHF.

The chain is built from TRBV24-1 and TRBJ2-2; TRBD2 might be the D (6 bases). CDR1 and CDR2 from the germline V gene are KGHDR and SFDVKD. There are 15 residues in the CDR3. Trimming shortened V by 2 bases and J by 4 bases, and 10 bases separated the two germline ends. Here the CDR3 reads CATSDSRRVTGELFF. Written as DNA, the CDR3 is TGTGCCACCAGTGATTCAAGGAGGGTCACCGGGGAGCTGTTTTTT.

In its sample, this clonotype was seen once. V and J are TRBV18 and TRBJ2-4, with 8 nucleotides matching TRBD1. In germline, CDR1 is KGHSH, CDR2 LQKENI. V was clipped by 5 bases and J by 6 bases; unmatched bases: 6. There are 14 residues in the CDR3. DNA of the CDR3: TGTGCCAGCTCAAAAGACAGGGGCTCAAACATTCAGTACTTC. It is translated as CASSKDRGSNIQYF.

J is TRBJ1-2 and V is TRBV2; 7 bases align to TRBD1. The V and J ends lost 6 bases and 4 bases, in that order; junction bases with no gene match: 8. The CDR3 runs 14 residues. CDR1 is SNHLY, CDR2 FYNNEI, per germline. Written as DNA, the CDR3 is TGTGCCAGCAGCGACAGGGTAATGGGCTATGGCTACACCTTC. Its translation: CASSDRVMGYGYTF. Variable domain in full (rest from reference TRBV2 and TRBJ1-2): EPEVTQTPSHQVTQMGQEVILRCVPISNHLYFYWYRQILGQKVEFLVSFYNNEISEKSEIFDDQFSVERPDGSNFTLKIRSTKLEDSAMYFCASSDRVMGYGYTFGSGTRLTVV.

The CDR3 DNA sequence: TGCAGCACCGTACCTCCCGGGGAGACCCAGTACTTC. The encoded protein is CSTVPPGETQYF. The rearrangement links TRBV29-1 to TRBJ2-5; D is unclear. This CDR3 has 12 residues. CDR1 SQVTM and CDR2 ANQGSEA come from the germline V gene. Trimming shortened V by 8 bases and J by 5 bases, and 15 bases separated the two germline ends.

The chain recombines TRBV11-2 with TRBJ2-1; 8 nucleotides match TRBD2. V lost 4 bases, J lost 0 bases, and 2 bases stayed unmatched. The CDR3 loop spans 15 amino acids. The germline CDR1 and CDR2 sequences are SGHAT and FQNNGV. The CDR3 DNA follows: TGTGCCAGCAGCTCGGGGGGGAGCTCCTACAATGAGCAGTTCTTC. Translated: CASSSGGSSYNEQFF.

The chain links TRBV20-1 to TRBJ2-1, with unresolved D. The V and J ends lost 6 bases and 6 bases respectively, with 12 bases between them. The CDR3 is 12 amino acids. CDR1 and CDR2 (germline): DFQATT, SNEGSKA (reference sequence). The DNA of the CDR3 is TGCAGTGCAAGAATTGGCTCCAATGAGCAGTTCTTC. Residues: CSARIGSNEQFF.